This T cell receptor (beta chain) was recorded in a study of OX40 agonist ivuxolimab in advanced cancers. Study summary: While on treatment, patients had intravenous ivuxolimab at 0.01 to 10 mg/kg every 2 weeks. Three patients responded partially, comprising one with hepatocellular carcinoma and two with cutaneous melanoma. Patients assigned to dose escalation were diagnosed with hepatocellular carcinoma, melanoma, renal cell or head and neck cancer.

The method was immunoSEQ multiplex PCR; TCRdb's version includes in-frame clones alone and lacks a portion of them. The sample consists of over 50,000 clones, roughly 90% of them appearing once. Systemic immunosuppression or autoimmune disease history was grounds to exclude patients. Germline CDR1 MDHEN, CDR2 SYDVKM. The CDR3 runs to 13 residues. The ends were cut back, 3 bases at V and 4 bases at J, with 7 bases in the middle. The sequence was collected from an adult with an advanced solid tumor such as melanoma, head and neck, liver or kidney cancer. The V call is TRBV28, the J call TRBJ2-1; D gene unclear. This material consisted of CD4+ or CD8+ T cells sorted from blood, taken in a trial of the OX40 agonist ivuxolimab. The CDR3 coding sequence is TGTGCCAGCAGTTTCCTAGAGTACAATGAGCAGTTCTTC. As protein: CASSFLEYNEQFF.